This T cell receptor beta chain was captured by sequencing in a study of cytomegalovirus exposure and HLA in healthy donors. The PCR ran on 60 Vbeta and 13 Jbeta primers. Using immunoSEQ multiplex PCR, the repertoire was profiled, and TCRdb retains in-frame clones only, with some absent. This sample yields roughly 100,000 clones, of which roughly 75% are seen a single time; 0.76% belongs to the top ten. Study-level findings and limits: Later examination showed HLA-associated TCR beta chains had greater clonal expansion than equally common others.

Germline CDR1 SGHTA, CDR2 FQGNSA. This CDR3 comprises 13 residues. V shed 1 base and J shed 6 bases, with 10 bases lying between them. Concerning this clone itself: Its antigen remains unidentified.

The chain recombines TRBV7-2 with TRBJ2-7, with D maybe TRBD2 (6 bases). The source is a woman in her fifties or sixties in good health and CMV-seronegative. Sequenced sample: PBMCs. CDR3 coding DNA: TGTGCCAGCAGCTTAGTGACTAGATCCGAGCAGTACTTC. Its protein is CASSLVTRSEQYF.